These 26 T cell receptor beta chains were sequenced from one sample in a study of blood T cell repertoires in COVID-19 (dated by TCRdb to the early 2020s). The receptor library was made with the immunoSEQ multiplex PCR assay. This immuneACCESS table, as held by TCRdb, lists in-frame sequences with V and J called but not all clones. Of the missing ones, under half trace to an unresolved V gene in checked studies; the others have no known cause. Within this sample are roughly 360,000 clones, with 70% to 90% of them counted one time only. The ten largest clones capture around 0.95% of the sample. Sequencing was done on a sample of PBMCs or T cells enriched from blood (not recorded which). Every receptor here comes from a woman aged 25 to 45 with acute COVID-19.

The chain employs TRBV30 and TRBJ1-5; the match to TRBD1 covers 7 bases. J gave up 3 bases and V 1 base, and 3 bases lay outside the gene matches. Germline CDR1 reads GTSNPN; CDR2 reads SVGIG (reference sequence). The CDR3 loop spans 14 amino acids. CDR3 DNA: TGTGCCTGGAGTGGGGACAGCTTCAATCAGCCCCAGCATTTT. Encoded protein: CAWSGDSFNQPQHF.

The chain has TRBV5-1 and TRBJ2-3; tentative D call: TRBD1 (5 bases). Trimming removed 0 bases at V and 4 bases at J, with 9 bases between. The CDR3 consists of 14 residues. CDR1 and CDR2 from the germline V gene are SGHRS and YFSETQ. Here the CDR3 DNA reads TGCGCCAGCAGCTTGGCAGGGAAAGCAGATACGCAGTATTTT. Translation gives CASSLAGKADTQYF. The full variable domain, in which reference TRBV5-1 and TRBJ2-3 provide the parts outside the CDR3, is KAGVTQTPRYLIKTRGQQVTLSCSPISGHRSVSWYQQTPGQGLQFLFEYFSETQRNKGNFPGRFSGRQFSNSRSEMNVSTLELGDSALYLCASSLAGKADTQYFGPGTRLTVL.

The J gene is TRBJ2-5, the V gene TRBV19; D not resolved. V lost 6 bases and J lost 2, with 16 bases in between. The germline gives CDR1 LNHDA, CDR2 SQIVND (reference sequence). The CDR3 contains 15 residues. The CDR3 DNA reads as TGTGCCAGTAGATCGATGGGCTCTTCACAAGAGACCCAGTACTTC. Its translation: CASRSMGSSQETQYF.

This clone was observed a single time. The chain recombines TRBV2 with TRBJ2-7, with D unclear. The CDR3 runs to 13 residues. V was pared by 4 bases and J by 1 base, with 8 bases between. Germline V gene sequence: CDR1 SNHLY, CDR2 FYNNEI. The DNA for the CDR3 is TGTGCCAGCAGTGGGGTCGGGTCCTACGAGCAGTACTTC. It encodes CASSGVGSYEQYF.

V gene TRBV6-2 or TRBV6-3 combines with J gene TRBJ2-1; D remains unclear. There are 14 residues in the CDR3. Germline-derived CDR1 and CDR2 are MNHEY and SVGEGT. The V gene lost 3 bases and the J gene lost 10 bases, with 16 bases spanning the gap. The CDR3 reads CASSYYRQSVEQFF. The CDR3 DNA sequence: TGTGCCAGCAGTTATTACCGCCAGTCCGTGGAGCAGTTCTTC.

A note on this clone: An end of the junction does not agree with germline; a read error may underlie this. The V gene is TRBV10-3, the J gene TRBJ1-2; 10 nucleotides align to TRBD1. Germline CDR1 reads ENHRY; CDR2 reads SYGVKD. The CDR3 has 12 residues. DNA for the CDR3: TGTGCCACCTGGGAGACAGGGGGCGGGTTTTCCTTC. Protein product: CATWETGGGFSF.

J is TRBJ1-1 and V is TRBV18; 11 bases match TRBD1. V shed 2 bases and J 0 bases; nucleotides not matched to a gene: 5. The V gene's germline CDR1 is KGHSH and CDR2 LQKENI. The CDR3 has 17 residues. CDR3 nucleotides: TGTGCCAGCTCACCAGGGACAGGGGGAACTCTGAACACTGAAGCTTTCTTT. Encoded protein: CASSPGTGGTLNTEAFF.

The CDR3 coding sequence is TGTGCTTTGGACGTCAGCGGGGCGAACACCGGGGAGCTGTTTTTT. Translation gives CALDVSGANTGELFF. The rearrangement uses TRBV30 and TRBJ2-2; 7 positions match TRBD2. The CDR3 totals 15 residues. CDR1 and CDR2 (germline): GTSNPN, SVGIG (reference sequence).

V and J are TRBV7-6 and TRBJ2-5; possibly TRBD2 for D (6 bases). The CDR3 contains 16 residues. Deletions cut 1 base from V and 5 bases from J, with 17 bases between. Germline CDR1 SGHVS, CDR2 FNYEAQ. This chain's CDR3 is CASSLVGLPRVETQYF. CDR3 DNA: TGTGCCAGCAGCTTAGTGGGACTCCCAAGAGTGGAGACCCAGTACTTC. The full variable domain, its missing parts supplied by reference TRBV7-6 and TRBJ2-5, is GAGVSQSPRYKVTKRGQDVALRCDPISGHVSLYWYRQALGQGPEFLTYFNYEAQQDKSGLPNDRFSAERPEGSISTLTIQRTEQRDSAMYRCASSLVGLPRVETQYFGPGTRLLVL.

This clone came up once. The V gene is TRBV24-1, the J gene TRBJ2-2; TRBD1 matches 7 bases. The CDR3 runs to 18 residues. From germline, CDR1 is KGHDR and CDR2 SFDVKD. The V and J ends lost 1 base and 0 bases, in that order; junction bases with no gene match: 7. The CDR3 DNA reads TGTGCCACCAGTGATTTCAGGGGGAATTGGGCGAACACCGGGGAGCTGTTTTTT. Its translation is CATSDFRGNWANTGELFF.

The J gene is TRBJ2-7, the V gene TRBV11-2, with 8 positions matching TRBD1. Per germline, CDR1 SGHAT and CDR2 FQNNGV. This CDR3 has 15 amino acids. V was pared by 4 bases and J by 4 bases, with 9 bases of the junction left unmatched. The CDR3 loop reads CASSSPDRALYEQYF. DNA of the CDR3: TGTGCCAGCAGCTCCCCGGACAGGGCCTTGTACGAGCAGTACTTC.

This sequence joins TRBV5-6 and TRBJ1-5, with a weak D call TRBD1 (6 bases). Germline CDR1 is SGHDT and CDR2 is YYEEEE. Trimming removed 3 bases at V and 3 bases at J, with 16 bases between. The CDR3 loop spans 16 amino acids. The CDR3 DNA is TGTGCCAGCAGCTGGAGCCGCAGGGGTAACAATCAGCCCCAGCATTTT. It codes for CASSWSRRGNNQPQHF.

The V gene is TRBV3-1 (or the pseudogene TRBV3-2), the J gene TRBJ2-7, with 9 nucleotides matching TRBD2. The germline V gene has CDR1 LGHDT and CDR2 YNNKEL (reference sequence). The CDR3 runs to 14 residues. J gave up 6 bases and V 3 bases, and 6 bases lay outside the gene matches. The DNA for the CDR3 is TGTGCCAGCAGCCAGACAATAGCGGGGGTCGAGCAGTACTTC. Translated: CASSQTIAGVEQYF.

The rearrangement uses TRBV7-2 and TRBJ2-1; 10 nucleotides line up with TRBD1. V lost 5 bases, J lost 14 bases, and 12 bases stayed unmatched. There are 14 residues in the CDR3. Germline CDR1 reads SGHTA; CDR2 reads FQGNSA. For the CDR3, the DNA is TGTGCCAGCAGCCAGGGACAGGGGTATATTCCGGAGTTCTTC. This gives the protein CASSQGQGYIPEFF.

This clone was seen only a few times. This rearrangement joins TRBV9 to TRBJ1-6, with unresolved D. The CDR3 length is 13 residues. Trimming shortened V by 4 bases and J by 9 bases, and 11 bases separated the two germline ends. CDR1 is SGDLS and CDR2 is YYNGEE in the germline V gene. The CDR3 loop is CASSFGVGSPLHF. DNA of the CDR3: TGTGCCAGCAGCTTCGGGGTAGGTTCACCCCTCCACTTT.

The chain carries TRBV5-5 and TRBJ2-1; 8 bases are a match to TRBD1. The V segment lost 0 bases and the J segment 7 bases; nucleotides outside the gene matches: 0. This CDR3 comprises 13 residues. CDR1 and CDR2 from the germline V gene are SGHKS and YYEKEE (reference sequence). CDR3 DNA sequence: TGTGCCAGCAGCTTGGGGACAGGGAATGAGCAGTTCTTC. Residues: CASSLGTGNEQFF.

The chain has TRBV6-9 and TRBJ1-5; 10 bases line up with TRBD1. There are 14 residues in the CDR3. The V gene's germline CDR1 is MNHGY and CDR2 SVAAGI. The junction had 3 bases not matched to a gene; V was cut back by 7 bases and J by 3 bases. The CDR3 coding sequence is TGTGCCAGCATGGACAGGGGGATCAATCAGCCCCAGCATTTT. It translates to CASMDRGINQPQHF.

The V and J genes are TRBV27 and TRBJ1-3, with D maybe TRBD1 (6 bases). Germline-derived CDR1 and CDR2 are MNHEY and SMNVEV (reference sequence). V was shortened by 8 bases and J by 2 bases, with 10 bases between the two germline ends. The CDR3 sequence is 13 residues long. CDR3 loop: CASGAGAGNTIYF. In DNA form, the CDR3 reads TGTGCCAGCGGGGCAGGGGCTGGAAACACCATATATTTT.

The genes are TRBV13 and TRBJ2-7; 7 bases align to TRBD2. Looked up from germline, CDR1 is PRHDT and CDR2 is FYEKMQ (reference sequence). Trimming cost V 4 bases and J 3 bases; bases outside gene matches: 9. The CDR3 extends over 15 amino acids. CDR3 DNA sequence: TGTGCCAGCAGCTACCGGCTAGCGGAGTACTACGAGCAGTACTTC. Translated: CASSYRLAEYYEQYF.

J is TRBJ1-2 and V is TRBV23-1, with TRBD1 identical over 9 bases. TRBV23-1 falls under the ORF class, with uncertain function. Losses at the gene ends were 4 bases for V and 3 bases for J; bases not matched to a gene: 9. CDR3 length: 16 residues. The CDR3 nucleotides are TGCGCCAGCAGTCCGTCCGGGACAGGGATGTACTATGGCTACACCTTC. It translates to CASSPSGTGMYYGYTF.

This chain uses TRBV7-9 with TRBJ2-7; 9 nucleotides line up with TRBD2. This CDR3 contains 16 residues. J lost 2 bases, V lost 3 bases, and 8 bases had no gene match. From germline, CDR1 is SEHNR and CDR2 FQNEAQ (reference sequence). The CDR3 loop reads CASSFPLAGQTYEQYF. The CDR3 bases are TGTGCCAGCAGCTTTCCCCTAGCGGGGCAAACCTACGAGCAGTACTTC.

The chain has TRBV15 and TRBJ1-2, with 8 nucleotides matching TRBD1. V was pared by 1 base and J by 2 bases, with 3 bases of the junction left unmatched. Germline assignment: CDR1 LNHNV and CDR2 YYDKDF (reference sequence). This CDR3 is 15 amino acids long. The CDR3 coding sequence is TGTGCCACCAGCAGAGGGGGACAGGTGAACTATGGCTACACCTTC. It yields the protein CATSRGGQVNYGYTF. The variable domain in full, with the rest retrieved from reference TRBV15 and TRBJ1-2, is DAMVIQNPRYQVTQFGKPVTLSCSQTLNHNVMYWYQQKSSQAPKLLFHYYDKDFNNEADTPDNFQSRRPNTSFCFLDIRSPGLGDTAMYLCATSRGGQVNYGYTFGSGTRLTVV.

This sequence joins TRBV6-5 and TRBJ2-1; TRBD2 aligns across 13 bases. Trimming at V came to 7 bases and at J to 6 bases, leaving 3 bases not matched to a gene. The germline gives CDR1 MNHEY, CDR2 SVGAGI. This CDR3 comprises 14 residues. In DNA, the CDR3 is TGTGCCAGCAAAACTAGCGGGGGGGCCAATGAGCAGTTCTTC. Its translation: CASKTSGGANEQFF.

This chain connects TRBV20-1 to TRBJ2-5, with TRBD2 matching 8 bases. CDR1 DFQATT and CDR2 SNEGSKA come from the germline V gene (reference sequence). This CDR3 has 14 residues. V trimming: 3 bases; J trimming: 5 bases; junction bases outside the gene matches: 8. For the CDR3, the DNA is TGCAGTGCTAGTCGCCGGGGGGGCATGGAGACCCAGTACTTC. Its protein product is CSASRRGGMETQYF.

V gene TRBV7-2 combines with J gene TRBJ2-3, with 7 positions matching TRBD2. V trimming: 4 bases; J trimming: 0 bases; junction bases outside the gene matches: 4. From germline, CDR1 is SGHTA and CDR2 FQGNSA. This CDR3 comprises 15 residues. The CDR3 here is CASSWRDYSTDTQYF. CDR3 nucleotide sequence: TGTGCCAGCAGCTGGCGGGACTATAGCACAGATACGCAGTATTTT.

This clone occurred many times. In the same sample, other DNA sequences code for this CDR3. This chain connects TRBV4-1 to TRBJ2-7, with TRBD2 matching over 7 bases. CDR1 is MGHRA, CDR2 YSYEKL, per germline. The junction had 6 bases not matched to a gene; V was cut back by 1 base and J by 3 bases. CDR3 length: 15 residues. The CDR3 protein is CASSQGASGDYEQYF. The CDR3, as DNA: TGCGCCAGCAGCCAAGGGGCTAGCGGAGACTACGAGCAGTACTTC.